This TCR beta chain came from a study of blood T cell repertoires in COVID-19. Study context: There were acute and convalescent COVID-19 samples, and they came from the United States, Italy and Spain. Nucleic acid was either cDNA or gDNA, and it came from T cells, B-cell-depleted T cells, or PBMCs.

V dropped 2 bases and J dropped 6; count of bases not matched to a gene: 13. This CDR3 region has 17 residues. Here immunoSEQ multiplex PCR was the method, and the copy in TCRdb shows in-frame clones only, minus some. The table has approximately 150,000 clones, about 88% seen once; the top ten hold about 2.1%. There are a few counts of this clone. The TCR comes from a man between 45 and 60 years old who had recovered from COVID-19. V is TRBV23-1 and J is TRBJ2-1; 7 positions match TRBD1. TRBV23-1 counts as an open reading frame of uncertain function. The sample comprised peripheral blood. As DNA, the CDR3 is TGCGCCAGCAGTCAAGGGGGATCGGGGACAGATACCAATGAGCAGTTCTTC. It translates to CASSQGGSGTDTNEQFF.